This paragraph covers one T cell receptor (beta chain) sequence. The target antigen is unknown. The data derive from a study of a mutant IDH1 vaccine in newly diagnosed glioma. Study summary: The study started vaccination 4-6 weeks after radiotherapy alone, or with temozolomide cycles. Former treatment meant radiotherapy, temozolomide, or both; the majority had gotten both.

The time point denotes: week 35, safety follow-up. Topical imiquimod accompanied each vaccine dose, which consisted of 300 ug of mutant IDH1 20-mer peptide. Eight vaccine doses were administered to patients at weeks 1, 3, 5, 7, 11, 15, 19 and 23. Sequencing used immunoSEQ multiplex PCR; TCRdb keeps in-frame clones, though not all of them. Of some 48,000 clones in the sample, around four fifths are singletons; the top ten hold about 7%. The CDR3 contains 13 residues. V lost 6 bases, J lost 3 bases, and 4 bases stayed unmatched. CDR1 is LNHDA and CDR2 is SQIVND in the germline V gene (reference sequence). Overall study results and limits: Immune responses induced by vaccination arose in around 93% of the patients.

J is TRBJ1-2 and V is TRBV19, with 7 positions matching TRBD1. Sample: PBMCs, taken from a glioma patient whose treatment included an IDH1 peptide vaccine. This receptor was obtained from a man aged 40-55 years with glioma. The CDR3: CASSPGTDYGYTF. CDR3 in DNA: TGTGCCAGTAGCCCCGGGACAGACTATGGCTACACCTTC. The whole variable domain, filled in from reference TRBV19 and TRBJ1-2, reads DGGITQSPKYLFRKEGQNVTLSCEQNLNHDAMYWYRQDPGQGLRLIYYSQIVNDFQKGDIAEGYSVSREKKESFPLTVTSAQKNPTAFYLCASSPGTDYGYTFGSGTRLTVV.